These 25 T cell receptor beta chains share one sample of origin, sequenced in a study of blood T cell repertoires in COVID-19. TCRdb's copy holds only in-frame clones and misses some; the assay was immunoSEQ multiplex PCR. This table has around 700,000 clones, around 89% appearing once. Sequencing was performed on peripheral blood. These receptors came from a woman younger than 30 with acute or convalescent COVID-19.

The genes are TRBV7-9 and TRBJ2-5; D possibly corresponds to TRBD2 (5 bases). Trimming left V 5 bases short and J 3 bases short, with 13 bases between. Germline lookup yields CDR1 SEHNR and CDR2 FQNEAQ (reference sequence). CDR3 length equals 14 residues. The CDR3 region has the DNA TGTGCCAGCAGCCGCGTGCGGGTAAAAGAGACCCAGTACTTC. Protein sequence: CASSRVRVKETQYF.

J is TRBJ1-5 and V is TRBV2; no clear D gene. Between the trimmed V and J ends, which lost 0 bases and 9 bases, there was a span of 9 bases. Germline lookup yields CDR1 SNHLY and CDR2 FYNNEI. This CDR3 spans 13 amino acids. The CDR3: CASSEARGAPQHF. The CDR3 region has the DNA TGTGCCAGCAGTGAAGCGCGAGGAGCGCCCCAGCATTTT.

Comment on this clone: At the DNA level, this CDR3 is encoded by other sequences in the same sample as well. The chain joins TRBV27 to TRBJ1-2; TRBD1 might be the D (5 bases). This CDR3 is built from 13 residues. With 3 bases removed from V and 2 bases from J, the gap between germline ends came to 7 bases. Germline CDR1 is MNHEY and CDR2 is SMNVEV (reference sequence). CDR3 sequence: CASSFGGNYGYTF. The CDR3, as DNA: TGTGCCAGCAGTTTTGGGGGGAACTATGGCTACACCTTC.

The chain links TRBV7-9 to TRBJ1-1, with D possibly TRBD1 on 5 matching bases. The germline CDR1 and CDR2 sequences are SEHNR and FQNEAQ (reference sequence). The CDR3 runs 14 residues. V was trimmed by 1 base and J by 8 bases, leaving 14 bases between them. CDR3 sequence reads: CASSLEGSQGEAFF. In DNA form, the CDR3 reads TGTGCCAGCAGCTTAGAGGGTTCGCAGGGAGAAGCTTTCTTT.

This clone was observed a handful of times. CDR3 sequence reads: CASSSPGTGVNQPQHF. The CDR3 DNA is TGTGCCAGCAGCTCCCCCGGGACAGGGGTTAATCAGCCCCAGCATTTT. V and J are TRBV7-9 and TRBJ1-5; TRBD1 matches 10 bases. Trimming took 4 bases from V and 4 from J; bases not matched to a gene: 7. Germline V gene sequence: CDR1 SEHNR, CDR2 FQNEAQ (reference sequence). The CDR3 extends over 16 amino acids.

This CDR3 is CASSLGSGNQPQHF. The CDR3 nucleotides are TGTGCCAGCAGCTTAGGGTCGGGTAATCAGCCCCAGCATTTT. The chain joins TRBV7-3 to TRBJ1-5; D remains ambiguous. CDR3 length: 14 amino acids. The germline CDR1 and CDR2 sequences are SGHTA and FQGTGA. V lost 2 bases to trimming and J lost 4 bases, with 9 bases between them.

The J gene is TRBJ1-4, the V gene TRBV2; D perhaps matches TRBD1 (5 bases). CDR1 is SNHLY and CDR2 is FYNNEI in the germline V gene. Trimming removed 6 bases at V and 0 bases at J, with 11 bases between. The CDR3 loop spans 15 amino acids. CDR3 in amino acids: CASRAPGTTNEKLFF. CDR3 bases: TGTGCCAGCAGAGCCCCAGGGACAACTAATGAAAAACTGTTTTTT. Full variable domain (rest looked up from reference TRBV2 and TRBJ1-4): EPEVTQTPSHQVTQMGQEVILRCVPISNHLYFYWYRQILGQKVEFLVSFYNNEISEKSEIFDDQFSVERPDGSNFTLKIRSTKLEDSAMYFCASRAPGTTNEKLFFGSGTQLSVL.

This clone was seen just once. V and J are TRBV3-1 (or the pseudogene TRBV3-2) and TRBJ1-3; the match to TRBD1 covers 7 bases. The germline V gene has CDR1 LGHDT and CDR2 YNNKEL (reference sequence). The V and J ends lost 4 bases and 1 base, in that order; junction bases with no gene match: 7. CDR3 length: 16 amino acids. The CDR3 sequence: CASSLQGQLSGNTIYF. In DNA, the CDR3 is TGTGCCAGCAGCCTGCAGGGACAGTTGTCTGGAAACACCATATATTTT.

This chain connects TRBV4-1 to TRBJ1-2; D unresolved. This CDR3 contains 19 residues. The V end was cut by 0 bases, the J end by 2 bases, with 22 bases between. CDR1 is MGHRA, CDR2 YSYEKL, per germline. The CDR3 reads CASSQDSGWESSPNYGYTF. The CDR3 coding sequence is TGCGCCAGCAGCCAAGATTCCGGGTGGGAGTCATCTCCAAACTATGGCTACACCTTC.

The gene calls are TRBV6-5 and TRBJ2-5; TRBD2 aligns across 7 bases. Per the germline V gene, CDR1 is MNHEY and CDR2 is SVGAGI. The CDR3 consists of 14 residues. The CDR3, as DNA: TGTGCAAAGGGAGGGCAGCCCCAGAGAGAGACCCAGTACTTC. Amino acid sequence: CAKGGQPQRETQYF.

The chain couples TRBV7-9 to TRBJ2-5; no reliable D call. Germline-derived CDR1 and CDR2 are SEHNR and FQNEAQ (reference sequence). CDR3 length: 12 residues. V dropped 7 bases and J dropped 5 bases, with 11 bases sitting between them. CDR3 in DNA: TGTGCCAGCACCTCAGGATGGGAGACCCAGTACTTC. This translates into CASTSGWETQYF.

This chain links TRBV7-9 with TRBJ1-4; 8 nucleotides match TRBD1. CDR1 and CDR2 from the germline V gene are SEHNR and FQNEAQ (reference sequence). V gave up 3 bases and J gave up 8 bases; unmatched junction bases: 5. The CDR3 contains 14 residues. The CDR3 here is CASSLDRVYEKLFF. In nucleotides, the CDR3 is TGTGCCAGCAGCTTGGACAGGGTTTACGAAAAACTGTTTTTT. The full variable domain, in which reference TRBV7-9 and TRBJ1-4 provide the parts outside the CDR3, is DTGVSQNPRHKITKRGQNVTFRCDPISEHNRLYWYRQTLGQGPEFLTYFQNEAQLEKSRLLSDRFSAERPKGSFSTLEIQRTEQGDSAMYLCASSLDRVYEKLFFGSGTQLSVL.

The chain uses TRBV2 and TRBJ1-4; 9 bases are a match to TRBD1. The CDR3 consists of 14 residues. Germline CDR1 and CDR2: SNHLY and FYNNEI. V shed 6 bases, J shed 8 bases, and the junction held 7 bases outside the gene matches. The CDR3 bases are TGTGCCAGCAGGAGACAGGGGGTGGGGGAAAAACTGTTTTTT. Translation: CASRRQGVGEKLFF.

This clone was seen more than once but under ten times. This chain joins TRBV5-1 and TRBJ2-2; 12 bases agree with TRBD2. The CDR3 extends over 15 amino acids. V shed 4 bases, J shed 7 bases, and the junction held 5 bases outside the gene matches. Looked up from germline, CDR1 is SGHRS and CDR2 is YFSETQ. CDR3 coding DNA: TGCGCCAGCAGCCACGGACTAGCGGGGATCGGGGAGCTGTTTTTT. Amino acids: CASSHGLAGIGELFF. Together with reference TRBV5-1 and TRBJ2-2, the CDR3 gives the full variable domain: KAGVTQTPRYLIKTRGQQVTLSCSPISGHRSVSWYQQTPGQGLQFLFEYFSETQRNKGNFPGRFSGRQFSNSRSEMNVSTLELGDSALYLCASSHGLAGIGELFFGEGSRLTVL.

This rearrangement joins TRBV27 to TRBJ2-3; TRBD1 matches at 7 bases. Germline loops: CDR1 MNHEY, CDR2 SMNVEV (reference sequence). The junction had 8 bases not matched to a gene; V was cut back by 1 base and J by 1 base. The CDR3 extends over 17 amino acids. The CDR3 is CASSLWGTVGRTDTQYF. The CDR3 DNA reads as TGTGCCAGCAGTTTATGGGGGACAGTGGGCCGCACAGATACGCAGTATTTT.

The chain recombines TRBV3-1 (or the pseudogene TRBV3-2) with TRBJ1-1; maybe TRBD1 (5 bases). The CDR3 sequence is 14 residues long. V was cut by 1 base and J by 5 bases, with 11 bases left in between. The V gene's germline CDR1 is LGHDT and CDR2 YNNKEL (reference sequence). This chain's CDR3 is CASSQAQGWTEAFF. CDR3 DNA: TGTGCCAGCAGCCAAGCCCAGGGATGGACTGAAGCTTTCTTT.

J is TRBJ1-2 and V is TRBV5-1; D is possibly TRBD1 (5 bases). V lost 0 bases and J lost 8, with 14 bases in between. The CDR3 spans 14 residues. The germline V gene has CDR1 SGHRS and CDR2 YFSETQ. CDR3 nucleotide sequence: TGCGCCAGCAGCTTGGAGGTCGGGGGACCGGGCTACACCTTC. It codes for CASSLEVGGPGYTF.

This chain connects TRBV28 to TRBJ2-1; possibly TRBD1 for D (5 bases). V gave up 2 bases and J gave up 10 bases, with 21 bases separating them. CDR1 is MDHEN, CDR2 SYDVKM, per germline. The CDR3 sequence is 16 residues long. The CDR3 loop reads CASSLSYRLYGAEQFF. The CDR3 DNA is TGTGCCAGCAGTTTAAGTTATCGGCTATATGGGGCAGAGCAGTTCTTC.

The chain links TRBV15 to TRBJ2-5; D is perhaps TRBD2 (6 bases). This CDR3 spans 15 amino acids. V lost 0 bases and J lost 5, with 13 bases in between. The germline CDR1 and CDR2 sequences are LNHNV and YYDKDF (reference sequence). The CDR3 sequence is CATSREGLRGETQYF. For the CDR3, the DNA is TGTGCCACCAGCAGAGAGGGACTCCGGGGGGAGACCCAGTACTTC.

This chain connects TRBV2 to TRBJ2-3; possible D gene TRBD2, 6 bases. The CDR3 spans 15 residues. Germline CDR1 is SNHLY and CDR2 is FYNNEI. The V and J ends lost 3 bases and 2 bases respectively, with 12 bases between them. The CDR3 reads CASSDALAPTDTQYF. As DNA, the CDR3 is TGTGCCAGCAGTGACGCGCTAGCGCCCACAGATACGCAGTATTTT. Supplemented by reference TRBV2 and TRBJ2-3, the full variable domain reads EPEVTQTPSHQVTQMGQEVILRCVPISNHLYFYWYRQILGQKVEFLVSFYNNEISEKSEIFDDQFSVERPDGSNFTLKIRSTKLEDSAMYFCASSDALAPTDTQYFGPGTRLTVL.

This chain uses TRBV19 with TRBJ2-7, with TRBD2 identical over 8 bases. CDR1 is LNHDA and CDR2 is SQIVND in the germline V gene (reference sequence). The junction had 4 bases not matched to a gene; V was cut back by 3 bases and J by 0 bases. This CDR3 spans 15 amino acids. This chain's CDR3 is CASSIQLAASYEQYF. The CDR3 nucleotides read TGTGCCAGTAGTATTCAACTAGCGGCCTCCTACGAGCAGTACTTC. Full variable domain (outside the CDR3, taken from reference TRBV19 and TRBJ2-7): DGGITQSPKYLFRKEGQNVTLSCEQNLNHDAMYWYRQDPGQGLRLIYYSQIVNDFQKGDIAEGYSVSREKKESFPLTVTSAQKNPTAFYLCASSIQLAASYEQYFGPGTRLTVT.

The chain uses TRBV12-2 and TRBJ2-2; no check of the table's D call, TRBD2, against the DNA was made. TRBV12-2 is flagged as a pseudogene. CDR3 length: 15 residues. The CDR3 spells CASRLAGGPTGELFF. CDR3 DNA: TGTGCAAGTCGCTTAGCGGGAGGACCAACCGGGGAGCTGTTTTTT.

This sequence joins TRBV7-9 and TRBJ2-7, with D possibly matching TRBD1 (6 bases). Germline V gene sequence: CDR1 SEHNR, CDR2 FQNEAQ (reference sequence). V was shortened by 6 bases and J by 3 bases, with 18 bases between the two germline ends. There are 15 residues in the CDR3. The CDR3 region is CASRSSGAPRYEQYF. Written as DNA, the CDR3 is TGTGCCAGCAGATCTTCAGGGGCCCCTCGCTACGAGCAGTACTTC.

The CDR3 DNA sequence: TGTGCCTGTGATCGGAGGGAATCCACTGAAGCTTTCTTT. It translates to CACDRRESTEAFF. The rearrangement joins TRBV6-6 to TRBJ1-1; D gene unclear. The germline V and J ends were trimmed by 11 bases and 4 bases, with 17 bases remaining between them. From germline, CDR1 is MNHNY and CDR2 SVGAGI (reference sequence). CDR3 length: 13 amino acids.

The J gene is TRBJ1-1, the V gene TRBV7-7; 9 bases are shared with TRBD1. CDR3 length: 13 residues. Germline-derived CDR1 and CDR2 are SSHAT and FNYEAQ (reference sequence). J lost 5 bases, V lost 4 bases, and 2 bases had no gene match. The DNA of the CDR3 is TGTGCCAGCAGCTCCGGGACAGGGACTGAAGCTTTCTTT. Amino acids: CASSSGTGTEAFF.